This is a list of T cell receptor beta chains from one sample in a study of cytomegalovirus exposure and HLA in healthy donors. TCRdb's table, derived via immunoSEQ multiplex PCR, lists solely in-frame clones and lacks some. The sample lists about 59,000 clones; around 90% were seen once. The sequencing sample was made of PBMCs. These receptors were obtained from a man in his thirties or forties in good health and CMV-seropositive. The CDR3 runs from the conserved cysteine through the conserved F or W. The order of the fields is D gene, V gene, clone size, J gene, CDR3 protein, CDR3 DNA. The D gene is left open where the match is weak. Clone size is not always given. Where it is, it says once, few, many or a class for expanded clones.

-	TRBV21-1	-	TRBJ1-5	CASSSVGRAGLSNQPQHF	TGTGCCAGCAGCTCAGTGGGGAGGGCAGGGCTTAGCAATCAGCCCCAGCATTTT
-	TRBV28	-	TRBJ2-3	CASSSRTDTDTQYF	TGTGCCAGCAGTTCCAGGACAGACACAGATACGCAGTATTTT
-	TRBV18	-	TRBJ1-2	CASSPSTANYGYTF	TGTGCCAGCTCGCCGTCGACAGCTAACTATGGCTACACCTTC
-	TRBV5-1	-	TRBJ1-5	CASSGGEGNQPQHF	TGCGCCAGCTCTGGGGGCGAAGGCAATCAGCCCCAGCATTTT
-	TRBV7-2	few	TRBJ2-7	CASSQTGPIYEQYF	TGTGCCAGCAGCCAGACAGGCCCAATCTACGAGCAGTACTTC
-	TRBV5-6	-	TRBJ2-3	CASSLDITDTQYF	TGTGCCAGCAGCTTGGACATCACAGATACGCAGTATTTT
TRBD1	TRBV7-2	-	TRBJ2-7	CASSSMGQGQYF	TGTGCCAGCAGCTCGATGGGACAGGGGCAGTACTTC
TRBD2	TRBV7-9	-	TRBJ2-2	CCIASGANTGELFF	TGTTGTATCGCTAGCGGAGCGAACACCGGGGAGCTGTTTTTT
-	TRBV7-8	-	TRBJ2-7	CASSFSGYARSEQYF	TGTGCCAGCAGCTTTTCGGGGTATGCGCGATCCGAGCAGTACTTC
TRBD1	TRBV28	-	TRBJ1-1	CASSTTPGTGWMANTEAFF	TGTGCCAGCAGTACCACGCCCGGGACAGGGTGGATGGCGAACACTGAAGCTTTCTTT
-	TRBV21-1	-	TRBJ2-7	CASSKTGLGGDQYF	TGTGCCAGCAGCAAAACGGGATTGGGGGGGGATCAGTACTTC
TRBD2	TRBV27	-	TRBJ2-7	CASSLKPPTSGSTYEQYF	TGTGCCAGCAGTTTGAAACCCCCGACTAGCGGGTCAACCTACGAGCAGTACTTC
-	TRBV5-1	-	TRBJ2-7	CASRLDRTLYEQYF	TGCGCCAGCAGACTCGACAGGACCCTTTACGAGCAGTACTTC
-	TRBV4-3	-	TRBJ1-5	CASSQDRGALQPQHF	TGCGCCAGCAGCCAAGATCGGGGGGCTTTGCAGCCCCAGCATTTT
-	TRBV11-3	-	TRBJ2-5	CASSFESFETQYF	TGTGCCAGCAGCTTCGAAAGCTTCGAGACCCAGTACTTC
TRBD1	TRBV5-4	-	TRBJ2-5	CASSLKAGGETQYF	TGTGCCAGCAGCTTGAAGGCAGGGGGAGAGACCCAGTACTTC
TRBD1	TRBV15	-	TRBJ1-4	CATSSEDRGREKLFF	TGTGCCACCAGCAGCGAGGACAGGGGGCGTGAAAAACTGTTTTTT
TRBD2	TRBV7-3	-	TRBJ2-3	CASSPTTEGGRTDTQYF	TGTGCCAGCAGCCCAACAACAGAGGGAGGGCGTACAGATACGCAGTATTTT
-	TRBV15	-	TRBJ1-4	CATSISEKLFF	TGTGCCACCAGCATCTCTGAAAAACTGTTTTTT
TRBD2	TRBV11-3	-	TRBJ2-2	CASSSLAGDTGELFF	TGTGCCAGCAGCTCCCTAGCGGGAGACACCGGGGAGCTGTTTTTT
-	TRBV28	-	TRBJ2-2	CASTSPGEGGELFF	TGTGCCAGCACCTCTCCAGGGGAGGGCGGGGAGCTGTTTTTT
-	TRBV10-3	once	TRBJ2-5	CAIKGDTFVRETQYF	TGTGCCATCAAAGGGGACACCTTTGTTCGGGAGACCCAGTACTTC
TRBD2	TRBV28	-	TRBJ2-3	CASTLRRLATDTQYF	TGTGCCAGCACCCTTAGGAGACTAGCGACAGATACGCAGTATTTT
-	TRBV5-1	-	TRBJ2-5	CASSVTRETQYF	TGCGCCAGCAGCGTGACTAGGGAGACCCAGTACTTC
-	TRBV28	-	TRBJ1-1	CASRAMTGNTEAFF	TGTGCCAGCAGGGCAATGACAGGGAACACTGAAGCTTTCTTT
TRBD1	TRBV5-1	-	TRBJ2-2	CASSRDRGVGELFF	TGCGCCAGCAGCCGGGACAGGGGGGTCGGGGAGCTGTTTTTT
-	TRBV2	-	TRBJ2-5	CASSTEQETQYF	TGTGCCAGCAGCACAGAGCAAGAGACCCAGTACTTC
-	TRBV19	-	TRBJ1-2	CASRFKGEPYGYTF	TGTGCCAGTAGGTTCAAGGGGGAACCCTATGGCTACACCTTC
TRBD1	TRBV7-9	-	TRBJ1-2	CASSRGQNAGGYTF	TGTGCCAGCAGCCGGGGACAGAATGCTGGGGGCTACACCTTC
-	TRBV30	-	TRBJ1-4	CAWSRGATNEKLFF	TGTGCCTGGAGTAGGGGTGCAACTAATGAAAAACTGTTTTTT
TRBD2	TRBV29-1	-	TRBJ2-1	CSTGLAIGNEQFF	TGCAGCACGGGACTAGCGATAGGTAATGAGCAGTTCTTC
TRBD2	TRBV5-4	-	TRBJ2-1	CASSPRKSGSRAEQFF	TGTGCCAGCAGCCCCCGGAAAAGCGGGAGTAGGGCTGAGCAGTTCTTC
TRBD2	TRBV27	-	TRBJ2-1	CASSGLAAYNEQFF	TGTGCCAGCAGTGGACTAGCGGCTTACAATGAGCAGTTCTTC
TRBD1	TRBV30	once	TRBJ1-5	CAWSARGGAGNQPQHF	TGTGCCTGGAGTGCAAGAGGGGGCGCGGGCAATCAGCCCCAGCATTTT
TRBD2	TRBV29-1	-	TRBJ2-1	CSVQAGSAYNEQFF	TGCAGCGTCCAAGCGGGGTCTGCCTACAATGAGCAGTTCTTC
-	TRBV9	-	TRBJ1-1	CASSAQARNTEAFF	TGTGCCAGCAGCGCCCAGGCAAGGAACACTGAAGCTTTCTTT
-	TRBV6-5	-	TRBJ1-4	CASSYQQGEKLFF	TGTGCCAGCAGTTACCAACAGGGAGAAAAACTGTTTTTT
TRBD2	TRBV28	-	TRBJ2-2	CASSSDVGTSGRRELFF	TGTGCCAGCAGTTCGGACGTTGGGACTAGCGGGAGGCGGGAGCTGTTTTTT
TRBD1	TRBV15	-	TRBJ1-5	CATSRTATGNNQPQHF	TGTGCCACCAGCAGAACCGCGACAGGGAACAATCAGCCCCAGCATTTT
-	TRBV28	-	TRBJ2-2	CASKRASPNTGELFF	TGTGCCAGCAAGAGGGCCAGCCCGAACACCGGGGAGCTGTTTTTT
-	TRBV7-9	-	TRBJ2-7	CASSSPLIVSGNSYEQYF	TGTGCCAGCAGCTCCCCTTTAATTGTTAGCGGAAACTCCTACGAGCAGTACTTC
TRBD2	TRBV27	-	TRBJ2-3	CASSYRTSGTPTDTQYF	TGTGCCAGCAGTTACAGGACTAGCGGGACCCCCACAGATACGCAGTATTTT
-	TRBV7-9	-	TRBJ2-7	CSSSLSGGTGVSYEQYF	TGTTCCAGCAGCTTAAGCGGGGGGACAGGCGTCTCCTACGAGCAGTACTTC
TRBD2	TRBV7-8	-	TRBJ2-1	CASSFRTSGRSYNEQFF	TGTGCCAGCAGCTTCAGGACTAGCGGGAGGTCCTACAATGAGCAGTTCTTC
TRBD2	TRBV11-3	once	TRBJ2-1	CASSPGEGIRNEQFF	TGTGCCAGCAGCCCGGGGGAGGGGATAAGGAATGAGCAGTTCTTC
TRBD1	TRBV28	-	TRBJ2-3	CASADLDREEADTQYF	TGTGCCAGCGCCGATCTGGACAGGGAGGAGGCAGATACGCAGTATTTT
-	TRBV5-4	-	TRBJ1-6	CASSFQAYNSPLHF	TGTGCCAGCAGCTTTCAGGCGTATAATTCACCCCTCCACTTT
-	TRBV2	-	TRBJ1-5	CASSEVSLPQHF	TGTGCCAGCAGTGAAGTGTCTCTGCCCCAGCATTTT
TRBD1	TRBV27	-	TRBJ2-7	CASSLSRQGTGYEQYF	TGTGCCAGCAGTTTATCCCGACAGGGGACAGGCTACGAGCAGTACTTC
-	TRBV1	-	TRBJ2-2	CTSSVLGVTNTGELFF	TGCACCAGCAGCGTTTTAGGGGTTACGAACACCGGGGAGCTGTTTTTT
TRBD2	TRBV9	once	TRBJ2-2	CASSVGLAGVGGELFF	TGTGCCAGCAGCGTAGGACTAGCGGGAGTGGGCGGGGAGCTGTTTTTT
TRBD1	TRBV11-1	-	TRBJ2-1	CASRPRQGYSYNEQFF	TGTGCCAGCAGACCCAGACAGGGGTATTCCTACAATGAGCAGTTCTTC
-	TRBV11-3	-	TRBJ2-6	CASSSRGGDLSGANVLTF	TGTGCCAGCAGCTCGAGGGGAGGCGACCTCTCTGGGGCCAACGTCCTGACTTTC
-	TRBV6-1	few	TRBJ2-7	CASSEENRSYEQYF	TGTGCCAGCAGTGAAGAAAACAGATCCTACGAGCAGTACTTC